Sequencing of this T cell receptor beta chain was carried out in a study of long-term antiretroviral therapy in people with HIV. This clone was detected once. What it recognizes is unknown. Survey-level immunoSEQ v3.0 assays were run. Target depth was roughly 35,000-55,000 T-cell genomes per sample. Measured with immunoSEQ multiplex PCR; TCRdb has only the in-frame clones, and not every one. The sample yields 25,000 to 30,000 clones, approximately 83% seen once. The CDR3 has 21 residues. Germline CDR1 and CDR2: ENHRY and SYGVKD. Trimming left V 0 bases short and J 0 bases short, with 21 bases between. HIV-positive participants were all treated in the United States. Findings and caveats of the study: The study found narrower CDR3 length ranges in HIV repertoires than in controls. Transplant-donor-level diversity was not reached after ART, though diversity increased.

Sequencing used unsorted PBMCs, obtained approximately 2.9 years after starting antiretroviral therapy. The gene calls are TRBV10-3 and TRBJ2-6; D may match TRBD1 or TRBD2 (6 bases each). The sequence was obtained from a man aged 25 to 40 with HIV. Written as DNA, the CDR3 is TGTGCCATCAGTGAGTCTGGCCTCGGGGGCACGGATTACTCTGGGGCCAACGTCCTGACTTTC. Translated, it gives CAISESGLGGTDYSGANVLTF.